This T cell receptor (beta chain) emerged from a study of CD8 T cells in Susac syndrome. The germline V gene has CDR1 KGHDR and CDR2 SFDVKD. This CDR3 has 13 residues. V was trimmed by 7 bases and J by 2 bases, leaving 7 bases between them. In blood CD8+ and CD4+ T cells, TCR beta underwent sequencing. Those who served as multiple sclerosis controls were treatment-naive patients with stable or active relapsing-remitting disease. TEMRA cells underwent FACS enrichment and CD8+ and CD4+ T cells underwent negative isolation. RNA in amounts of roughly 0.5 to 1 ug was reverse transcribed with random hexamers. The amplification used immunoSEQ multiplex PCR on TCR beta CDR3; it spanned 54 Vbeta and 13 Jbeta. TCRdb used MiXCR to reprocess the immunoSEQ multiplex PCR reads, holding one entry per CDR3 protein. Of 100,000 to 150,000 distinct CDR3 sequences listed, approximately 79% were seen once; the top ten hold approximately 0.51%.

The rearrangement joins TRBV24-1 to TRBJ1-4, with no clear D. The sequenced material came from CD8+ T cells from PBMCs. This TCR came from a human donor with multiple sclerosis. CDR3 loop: CATSGDTNEKLFF. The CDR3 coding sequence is TGTGCCACCAGCGGGGATACTAATGAAAAACTGTTTTTT.